These 29 T cell receptor beta chains were sequenced from one sample in a study of tumor-infiltrating lymphocytes in primary liver carcinoma. Co-extraction of both nucleic acids (RNA and DNA) used roughly 20-34 mg of unsorted bulk tissue. From 500 ng of total RNA, TCR beta-specific cDNA was reverse-transcribed using a constant-region primer. What produced the TCR beta libraries was three nested multiplex PCR rounds using slightly modified ARM-PCR. TRBV1-TRBV30 forward primers and a C-beta reverse primer were used in the first two PCR rounds, which each ran for around 10 cycles. TCRdb redid the calling of the multiplex PCR reads with MiXCR, one entry per CDR3 protein. The sample holds approximately 99,000 distinct CDR3 sequences, around two thirds seen once. Sequencing used liver tumor tissue from sampling region 5. Specified subset: tumor region T5, tumor centre. Source of these receptors: a woman aged 55-69 years with primary liver carcinoma and hepatitis B virus infection.

A word on this clonotype: One junction end does not reproduce the germline sequence, and a read error may be involved. The chain carries TRBV6-1 and TRBJ1-1, with TRBD1 identical over 12 bases. Germline V gene data show CDR1 as MNHNS and CDR2 as SASEGT. This CDR3 contains 17 residues. The CDR3 DNA follows: TGTGCCACCAGTGAAACCGGGACAGGGGGCCAGCTCCCTGAAGCTTTCTTT. The encoded protein is CATSETGTGGQLPEAFF.

Concerning this clonotype itself: The junction and the germline gene differ at one end; a read error may be behind it. This chain connects TRBV11-2 to TRBJ2-5; D gene ambiguous. Germline assignment: CDR1 SGHAT and CDR2 FQNNGV. The CDR3 has 13 residues. The CDR3 DNA is TGTGCCAGCAGCGCTCCAAGGATAAAGACCCGGTACTTC. This gives the protein CASSAPRIKTRYF.

This clonotype was picked up many times. This chain uses TRBV5-4 with TRBJ1-1, with D possibly matching TRBD1 (5 bases). CDR1 and CDR2 (germline): SGHNT, YYREEE (reference sequence). The CDR3 runs to 14 residues. The V end was cut by 4 bases, the J end by 4 bases, with 14 bases between. The CDR3 sequence: CASSGGTFLTEAFF. The CDR3 DNA sequence: TGTGCCAGCAGCGGAGGGACTTTTCTCACTGAAGCTTTCTTT.

Regarding this clonotype: A much larger clone is a single base away; this may be a read error. This rearrangement joins TRBV30 to TRBJ2-7; D gene ambiguous. This CDR3 has 11 amino acids. Germline lookup yields CDR1 GTSNPN and CDR2 SVGIG (reference sequence). CDR3 amino acids: CVWSVHYEQYF. DNA for the CDR3: TGTGTCTGGAGTGTACATTACGAGCAGTACTTC.

In regard to this clonotype: An end of the junction differs from the germline gene, which may be a read error. This chain joins TRBV5-1 and TRBJ1-1; maybe TRBD1 (5 bases). The CDR3 totals 13 residues. In germline, CDR1 is SGHRS, CDR2 YFSETQ. This CDR3 is CASSAGLPAEASF. The CDR3 nucleotides read TGCGCCAGCAGCGCGGGACTGCCAGCTGAAGCTTCCTTT.

In the case of this clonotype: A read error may be the cause here, since a much bigger clone is one base away. The CDR3 reads CASTLEGTSGSGQETQYF. The CDR3, as DNA: TGCGCCAGCACCTTGGAGGGGACTAGCGGGAGCGGGCAAGAGACCCAGTACTTC. This rearrangement joins TRBV5-1 to TRBJ2-5; 14 bases match TRBD2. This CDR3 has 18 amino acids. Germline V gives CDR1 SGHRS, CDR2 YFSETQ.

This clonotype was seen a single time. A much larger clone lies a single base off, so this may be a read error. The rearrangement joins TRBV28 to TRBJ2-1; a possible D gene is TRBD2 (6 bases). The germline V gene encodes CDR1 MDHEN and CDR2 SYDVKM. The CDR3 has 16 residues. V was clipped by 5 bases and J by 0 bases, with 14 bases between them. CDR3 sequence (DNA): TGTGCCAGCAGTCCCTTTAGCGGTAGCTCCTACAATGAGCAGTTCTTC. Translating gives CASSPFSGSSYNEQFF.

On this clonotype itself: In this CDR3 the conserved last residue, phenylalanine or tryptophan, is missing, so a read error is likely. This chain uses TRBV14 with TRBJ1-2; TRBD1 aligns across 12 bases. Germline V CDR1 and CDR2: SGHDN, FVKESK. V lost 4 bases, J lost 6 bases, and 6 bases stayed unmatched. The CDR3 loop spans 15 amino acids. In nucleotides, the CDR3 is TGTGCCAGCAGCCGAGCGGGACAGGGGGCGGATGGCTACACCCTC. It codes for CASSRAGQGADGYTL.

Points on this clonotype: At one boundary the junction diverges from the germline segment, which might be a read error. The chain is built from TRBV29-1 and TRBJ2-2; 7 bases fit TRBD2. The CDR3 has 13 amino acids. Germline-derived CDR1 and CDR2 are SQVTM and ANQGSEA. For the CDR3, the DNA is TGCAACGTTTCGTCTAGCGGATTCGGGGAACTGTTTTTT. It is translated as CNVSSSGFGELFF.

This clonotype was detected ten times or more. V usage is TRBV7-8 and J usage is TRBJ2-7, with D possibly TRBD1 on 6 matching bases. Germline V gene lookup returns CDR1 SGHVS and CDR2 FQNEAQ. Trimming shortened V by 2 bases and J by 0 bases, and 11 bases separated the two germline ends. This CDR3 spans 15 amino acids. CDR3 DNA sequence: TGTGCCAGCAGCTTACAGGGGCATAGCTCCTACGAGCAGTACTTC. Protein: CASSLQGHSSYEQYF.

On this clonotype: The DNA is omitted, as the CDR3 cannot be located on it reliably, and the CDR3 follows TCRdb's listing. This sequence joins TRBV29-1 and TRBJ1-2. The CDR3 sequence runs 14 residues, both termini included. CDR1 and CDR2 (germline): SQVTM, ANQGSEA. CDR3: CNVARGTGARDYIF.

The chain uses TRBV24-1 and TRBJ1-5; D ambiguous. V lost 0 bases to trimming and J lost 5 bases, with 13 bases between them. Looked up from germline, CDR1 is KGHDR and CDR2 is SFDVKD. This CDR3 spans 16 amino acids. The CDR3 coding sequence is TGTGCCACCAGTGATTTGCGGTTCCACCGGCATCAGCCCCAGCATTTT. Protein sequence: CATSDLRFHRHQPQHF.

On this clonotype itself: Possible read error: a much larger clone is one base away. The chain couples TRBV28 to TRBJ2-1; tentatively, D is TRBD1 (6 bases). CDR1 MDHEN and CDR2 SYDVKM come from the germline V gene. The CDR3 extends over 12 amino acids. CDR3 bases: TGTGTCAGCACGGTCAGGGGAGAGGAGCAGTTCTTC. This sequence encodes CVSTVRGEEQFF.

In its sample, this clonotype was seen a few times. The V gene is TRBV28, the J gene TRBJ2-3; D is undetermined. Looked up from germline, CDR1 is MDHEN and CDR2 is SYDVKM. The CDR3 extends over 16 amino acids. V lost 5 bases to trimming and J lost 1 base, with 16 bases between them. DNA for the CDR3: TGTGCCAGCAGTCCCTCGGCTTATCGGGGCACAGATACGCAGTATTTT. This encodes CASSPSAYRGTDTQYF.

This clonotype occurred a few times. This rearrangement joins TRBV27 to TRBJ2-7, with D uncertain. The CDR3 extends over 14 amino acids. The V gene lost 2 bases and the J gene lost 0 bases, with 8 bases spanning the gap. CDR1 and CDR2 (germline): MNHEY, SMNVEV (reference sequence). The CDR3 sequence is CASSLTVHSYEQYF. CDR3 DNA sequence: TGTGCCAGCAGTTTAACGGTACACTCCTACGAGCAGTACTTC.

On this clonotype: One end of the junction is discordant with germline, which a read error may explain. J is TRBJ2-1 and V is TRBV4-1; TRBD2 is a possible D gene (5 bases). Per germline, CDR1 MGHRA and CDR2 YSYEKL. The CDR3 covers 15 residues. The CDR3 here is CTSRHAEGSYNEQFF. As DNA, the CDR3 is TGCACCAGCAGACATGCCGAGGGCTCCTACAATGAGCAGTTCTTC.

To note about this clonotype: The junction and the germline gene differ at one end; a read error may be behind it. The chain combines TRBV7-9 with TRBJ2-2, with a tentative D call TRBD2 (5 bases). There are 11 residues in the CDR3. Germline V CDR1 and CDR2: SEHNR, FQNEAQ (reference sequence). The CDR3 region is CASSSTGELLF. The CDR3 nucleotides read TGTGCCAGTAGCTCCACCGGGGAGCTGCTTTTT.

For this clonotype: The conserved phenylalanine or tryptophan is not found at the CDR3 terminus, so this likely reflects a read error. The DNA is left out, because the CDR3 cannot be placed on it with certainty; the CDR3 is given as TCRdb lists it. V gene TRBV11-2 combines with J gene TRBJ2-5; TRBD1 was called by the table and not checked on the DNA. The CDR3 has 14 residues if both end residues are counted. Per the germline V gene, CDR1 is SGHAT and CDR2 is FQNNGV. The CDR3 reads CASRWTGGAETLYI.

The genes are TRBV18 and TRBJ1-2; D is uncertain. Germline assignment: CDR1 KGHSH and CDR2 LQKENI. The CDR3 has 14 amino acids. Trimming removed 10 bases at V and 4 bases at J, with 19 bases between. The CDR3 spells CAILPGGTLYGYTF. The DNA of the CDR3 is TGTGCCATCTTACCGGGCGGCACCCTCTATGGCTACACCTTC.

The genes are TRBV18 and TRBJ2-2; 8 bases map to TRBD2. CDR1 is KGHSH, CDR2 LQKENI, per germline. V shed 8 bases and J 3 bases; nucleotides not matched to a gene: 5. The CDR3 runs 14 residues. CDR3 nucleotide sequence: TGTGCCAGCACGCCACTAGCGGACACCGGGGAGCTGTTTTTT. This translates into CASTPLADTGELFF.

This clonotype was detected many times. This chain uses TRBV28 with TRBJ2-7, with D possibly TRBD1 on 7 matching bases. This CDR3 contains 19 residues. V was trimmed by 5 bases and J by 6 bases, leaving 32 bases between them. CDR1 and CDR2 from the germline V gene are MDHEN and SYDVKM. This chain's CDR3 is CASSPRQGKTPGSSTEQYF. The CDR3 nucleotides read TGTGCCAGCAGTCCCCGACAGGGAAAGACTCCCGGGAGCTCGACCGAGCAGTACTTC. Full variable domain (rest looked up from reference TRBV28 and TRBJ2-7): DVKVTQSSRYLVKRTGEKVFLECVQDMDHENMFWYRQDPGLGLRLIYFSYDVKMKEKGDIPEGYSVSREKKERFSLILESASTNQTSMYLCASSPRQGKTPGSSTEQYFGPGTRLTVT.

This clonotype was seen more than once but under ten times. A much larger clone lies one base from this, so it may be a read error. The V and J genes are TRBV6-1 and TRBJ2-2; D is perhaps TRBD1 (5 bases). CDR3 size: 13 residues. V gave up 7 bases and J gave up 5 bases, with 11 bases separating them. Per germline, CDR1 MNHNS and CDR2 SASEGT. CDR3 bases: TGTGCCAGCAAGGGGTCTAAAACCGGGGAGCTGTTTTTT. Translated: CASKGSKTGELFF.

Details on this clonotype: A read error is possible here, since a much larger clone lies one base away. Given the absence of the conserved phenylalanine or tryptophan at the CDR3 end, a read error is likely. This chain joins TRBV6-1 and TRBJ2-3; D gene unclear. Germline V gives CDR1 MNHNS, CDR2 SASEGT. The CDR3 is made up of 12 amino acids. V gave up 4 bases and J gave up 0 bases, with 2 bases separating them. The CDR3 loop is CASSVSTDTQYL. CDR3 nucleotide sequence: TGTGCCAGCAGTGTGAGCACAGATACGCAGTATCTT.

As for this clonotype: Since no conserved phenylalanine or tryptophan closes the CDR3, a read error is the likely cause. It is unclear where the CDR3 begins or ends on the DNA, so no DNA is shown, and the CDR3 is as TCRdb lists it. The V call is TRBV6-1, the J call TRBJ2-1. The CDR3 is 13 residues long, counting both termini. Germline CDR1 reads MNHNS; CDR2 reads SASEGT. The CDR3 loop reads CASSDYISLPHFL.

The gene calls are TRBV6-5 and TRBJ1-2, with D uncertain. V was cut by 5 bases and J by 4 bases, with 17 bases left in between. The CDR3 is made up of 15 amino acids. Germline V gives CDR1 MNHEY, CDR2 SVGAGI. CDR3 residues: CASSDHSVSVYGYTF. DNA of the CDR3: TGTGCCAGCAGTGACCACTCGGTGTCCGTCTATGGCTACACCTTC.

This clonotype was seen repeatedly, ten times or more. The chain couples TRBV28 to TRBJ2-2, with TRBD1 as a possible D gene (5 bases). The CDR3 sequence is 15 residues long. The V end lost 2 bases, the J end lost 4 bases, and 11 bases lay between the germline ends. Germline CDR1 reads MDHEN; CDR2 reads SYDVKM. The chain's CDR3 is CASSLAGSSTGELFF. The CDR3 bases are TGTGCCAGCAGTTTAGCAGGGTCGAGCACCGGGGAGCTGTTTTTT.

At least ten counts were recorded for this clonotype. The V gene is TRBV10-2, the J gene TRBJ1-5; D remains unclear. This CDR3 has 14 residues. V was trimmed by 2 bases and J by 5 bases, leaving 10 bases between them. From germline, CDR1 is WSHSY and CDR2 SAAADI. The DNA for the CDR3 is TGCGCCAGCAGTGAGGGGGAGGTTTATCAGCCCCAGCATTTT. Translated: CASSEGEVYQPQHF.

On this clonotype: A read error may account for a junction end that differs from germline. The gene calls are TRBV29-1 and TRBJ1-3; 7 nucleotides line up with TRBD1. This CDR3 has 17 amino acids. CDR1 SQVTM and CDR2 ANQGSEA come from the germline V gene. In DNA form, the CDR3 reads TGCGGCGTTGGGGGCCATCCGAGTCAGGGGGCTGGAAACACCATATATTTT. Translated, it gives CGVGGHPSQGAGNTIYF.

The rearrangement uses TRBV10-3 and TRBJ2-1; 11 bases agree with TRBD1. The CDR3 is 16 residues long. The V and J ends lost 4 bases and 7 bases, in that order; junction bases with no gene match: 9. The germline V gene has CDR1 ENHRY and CDR2 SYGVKD. DNA for the CDR3: TGTGCCATCAGTGGAACGGGACAGGGGGACTATAATGAGCAGTTCTTC. It codes for CAISGTGQGDYNEQFF.